A few counts support the clone carrying this T cell receptor (beta chain). The antigen is unknown. Primers for the PCR totalled 60 Vbeta and 13 Jbeta. Profiling relied on immunoSEQ multiplex PCR, and the TCRdb table lists in-frame clones only, not all of them. The sample has 130,000 or so clones, roughly 82% seen once. Healthy bone marrow donors supplied every sample. This sample is drawn from a study of cytomegalovirus exposure and HLA in healthy donors. Notes on the study in general: In a later analysis, at a false discovery rate of 0.05, 16,951 TCR beta sequences matched HLA alleles. It was assumed in the presence/absence analyses that sequencing depth was roughly uniform across donors. According to the study, roughly 180 TCR beta chains were cytomegalovirus-associated.

J gave up 5 bases and V 3 bases, and 5 bases lay outside the gene matches. In germline, CDR1 is SGHVS, CDR2 FNYEAQ. This CDR3 has 14 residues. The TCR sequence derives from a woman aged 40-49 years in good health and CMV-seropositive. Sequenced: PBMCs. The V call is TRBV7-6, the J call TRBJ2-5; 8 nucleotides line up with TRBD1. The CDR3 DNA follows: TGTGCCAGCAGCTTGGACAGGGCGGGGGAGACCCAGTACTTC. It translates to CASSLDRAGETQYF.